This TCR beta chain was profiled in a study of shared clonotypes between healthy human individuals. There are 13 residues in the CDR3. CDR1 is MDHEN and CDR2 is SYDVKM in the germline V gene. Trimming cost V 5 bases and J 1 base, with 9 bases left between them. Generated by immunoSEQ multiplex PCR, the TCRdb table keeps only in-frame clones and is missing some. The sample has over a million clones; around 95% are singletons. This clone appeared once. Other nucleotide sequences in the sample specify the same CDR3. V and J are TRBV28 and TRBJ2-7, with a tentative D call TRBD1 (6 bases). Sequenced input: naive CD4+ T cells sorted from blood. Subset indicated: CD45RA+ positively selected. The clonotype was recovered from a man aged 25 to 40 in good health. The CDR3 DNA is TGTGCCAGCAGTCAGGGGACATCCTACGAGCAGTACTTC. It encodes CASSQGTSYEQYF.